This paragraph covers one T cell receptor beta chain sequence. Without labor or membrane rupture, elective cesareans at roughly 37-41 weeks supplied term cord blood. Sorting kept Annexin V-negative CD3+CD8+CD45RA+CCR7+ naive T cells. Clones were sequenced by immunoSEQ multiplex PCR, and TCRdb holds only the in-frame ones, with some missing. The data contain approximately 7,000 clones, around nine tenths of them singletons. This specimen comes from a study of naive CD8 T cells in extremely preterm neonates. Germline-derived CDR1 and CDR2 are MGHRA and YSYEKL. With 1 base removed from V and 2 bases from J, the gap between germline ends came to 12 bases. The CDR3 runs 15 residues.

This TCR was recovered from a newborn in good health. The sequencing sample was made of naive CD8+ T cells from cord blood. The chain uses TRBV4-1 and TRBJ2-7; TRBD1 might be the D (5 bases). The CDR3 region has the DNA TGCGCCAGCAGCCAAGTGGGGCAGGGAACCTACGAGCAGTACTTC. This translates into CASSQVGQGTYEQYF.